This T cell receptor beta chain derives from a study of T-cell reconstitution after alpha-beta-depleted transplantation in children. Study results and caveats: Several hundred rapidly expanded clones from non-depleted graft cells reportedly supplied alpha-beta T cells about two months post-transplant. In some patients, recipient T cells and intrathymic progenitors surviving conditioning explained high day-60 diversity. One year post-transplant, T-cell counts and diversity were largely derived from T cells produced anew.

Only a few counts were recorded for this clonotype. The antigen is not known. Unique molecular identifiers were built into the TCRbeta library. TCRdb re-analysed the PCR reads in MiXCR, keeping a single row per CDR3 protein. The sample contains 98,000 or so distinct CDR3 sequences, 20% to 30% of which appear only once. Germline trimming cut 4 bases from V and 3 bases from J; bases unmatched to any gene: 8. Germline V gene sequence: CDR1 KGHDR, CDR2 SFDVKD. CDR3 length: 16 amino acids. The chain joins TRBV24-1 to TRBJ2-1; 7 bases match TRBD2. The source was PBMCs, collected before TCRalphabeta/CD19-depleted stem cell transplant. The receptor's source is a boy aged 2 to 10 with acute lymphoblastic leukemia, due to receive a stem cell transplant. CDR3 region: CATSDHSSGIYNEQFF. In nucleotides, the CDR3 is TGTGCCACCAGTGACCACTCTAGCGGTATCTACAATGAGCAGTTCTTC.